This T cell receptor beta chain was obtained from a study of metastatic and nonmetastatic thyroid tumors. Study at large: Comparison of repertoires was carried out across blood and tumor or nodule tissue from malignant and benign thyroid patients. The study's findings and limits: As reported, TCR beta diversity in blood and tumor was significantly higher in malignant thyroid tumors than in benign nodules.

V lost 0 bases, J lost 7 bases, and 13 bases lay in between. Per germline, CDR1 SGHTA and CDR2 FQGNSA. CDR3 size: 15 residues. This clone was counted ten times or more. Its specificity is unknown. Methods used by the authors: The authors used CDR3 differences across clinicopathological groups to build a distant-metastasis classifier for papillary thyroid cancer. TCRdb re-analyzed the PCR reads using MiXCR. TCRdb assigned the V and J calls; the authors' analysis was not used. This table has just under 20,000 clones, 27% appearing once. There were no patients who had received any treatment before thyroid surgery.

This clonotype originated in a female donor with papillary thyroid cancer or a benign thyroid nodule (not recorded which). Some clones in this sample may be carry-over from other donors' samples. Sequenced input: blood. J is TRBJ2-1 and V is TRBV7-2; D is ambiguous. The CDR3: CASSLAAGMGNEQFF. The CDR3 DNA reads TGTGCCAGCAGCTTAGCAGCAGGAATGGGGAATGAGCAGTTCTTC.